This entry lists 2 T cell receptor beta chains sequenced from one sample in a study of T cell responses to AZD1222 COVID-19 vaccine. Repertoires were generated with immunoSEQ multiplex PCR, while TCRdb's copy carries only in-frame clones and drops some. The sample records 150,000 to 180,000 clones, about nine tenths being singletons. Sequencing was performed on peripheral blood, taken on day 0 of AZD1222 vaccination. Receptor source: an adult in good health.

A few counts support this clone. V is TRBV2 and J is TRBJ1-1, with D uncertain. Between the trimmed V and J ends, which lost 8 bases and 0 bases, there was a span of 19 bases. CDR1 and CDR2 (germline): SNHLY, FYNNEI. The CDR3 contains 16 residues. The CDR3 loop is CASATEGSPLNTEAFF. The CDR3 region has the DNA TGTGCCAGCGCAACGGAAGGGTCCCCTTTGAACACTGAAGCTTTCTTT. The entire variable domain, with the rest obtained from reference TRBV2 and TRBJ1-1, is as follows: EPEVTQTPSHQVTQMGQEVILRCVPISNHLYFYWYRQILGQKVEFLVSFYNNEISEKSEIFDDQFSVERPDGSNFTLKIRSTKLEDSAMYFCASATEGSPLNTEAFFGQGTRLTVV.

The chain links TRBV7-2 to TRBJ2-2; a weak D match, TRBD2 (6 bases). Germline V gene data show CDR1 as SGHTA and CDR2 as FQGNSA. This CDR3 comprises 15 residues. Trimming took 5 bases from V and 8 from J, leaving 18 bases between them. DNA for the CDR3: TGTGCCAGCAGCCCCCCAGGAGGGGCGGGAGGGGAGCTGTTTTTT. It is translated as CASSPPGGAGGELFF.